This T cell receptor beta chain is from a study of patients and donors after allogeneic stem cell transplantation. Germline V lookup: CDR1 SGDLS, CDR2 YYNGEE. Trimming removed 2 bases from V and 5 bases from J; junction bases left unmatched: 4. The CDR3 runs to 15 residues. Each CDR3 protein gets one entry after TCRdb re-called the RT-PCR reads with MiXCR. Seen here are hundreds of thousands of distinct CDR3 sequences, under 20% observed once, and the top ten hold less than 8%. This clonotype was seen more than once but under ten times. This receptor was obtained from a human donor who was either an allogeneic HSCT recipient or a stem cell or donor lymphocyte infusion donor (not recorded which). It is not recorded whose cells these are; they may come from a transplant donor. Material for sequencing was blood, either unsorted or a sorted T cell fraction (not recorded which). J is TRBJ1-5 and V is TRBV9; TRBD1 aligns across 10 bases. The CDR3 sequence is CASSVTGGLDQPQHF. As DNA, the CDR3 is TGTGCCAGCAGCGTGACAGGGGGCTTGGATCAGCCCCAGCATTTT.